This T cell receptor (beta chain) was recorded in a study of shared clonotypes between healthy human individuals. Study as a whole: Per-donor plates numbered three CD4 naive, three CD4 memory, two CD8 naive and one CD8 memory.

Naive CD8 cells lacked CD45RO, underwent positive selection for CCR7 and left out terminally differentiated effector memory CD45RA+ cells. V gave up 5 bases and J gave up 1 base, with 8 bases separating them. CDR3 length: 13 amino acids. Per the germline V gene, CDR1 is KGHSH and CDR2 is LQKENI. This clone appeared a single time. As handled by the study authors: There were no quality scores in the junction-only immunoSEQ sequences, so filtering differed. Sequenced by immunoSEQ multiplex PCR; TCRdb stores in-frame clones only, minus some. V, J and clone size reflect that table, while D and trimming were determined from the DNA. The sample lists roughly 590,000 clones, over 95% occurring once.

The material sequenced was naive CD8+ T cells sorted from blood. This chain uses TRBV18 with TRBJ1-1; D might be TRBD1 (6 bases). The source is a woman aged 25-40 years in good health. This CDR3 reads CASSRGGNTEAFF. The CDR3 nucleotides read TGTGCCAGCTCAAGGGGGGGGAACACTGAAGCTTTCTTT.